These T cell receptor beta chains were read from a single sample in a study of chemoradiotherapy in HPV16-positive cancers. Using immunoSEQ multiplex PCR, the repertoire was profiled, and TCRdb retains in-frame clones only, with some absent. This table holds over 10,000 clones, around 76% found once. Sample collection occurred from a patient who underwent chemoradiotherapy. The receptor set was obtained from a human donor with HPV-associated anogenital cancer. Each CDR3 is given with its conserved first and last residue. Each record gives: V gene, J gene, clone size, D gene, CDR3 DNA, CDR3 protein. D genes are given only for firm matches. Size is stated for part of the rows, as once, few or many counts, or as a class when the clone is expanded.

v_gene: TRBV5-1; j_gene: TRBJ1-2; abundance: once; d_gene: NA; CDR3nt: TGCGCCAGCAGCTTTGACGGGGACACTTATGGCTACACCTTC; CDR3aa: CASSFDGDTYGYTF
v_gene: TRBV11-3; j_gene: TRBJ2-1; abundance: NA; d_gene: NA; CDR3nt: TGTGCCAGCAGCCCAGACACAAGAGAGCAGTTCTTC; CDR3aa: CASSPDTREQFF
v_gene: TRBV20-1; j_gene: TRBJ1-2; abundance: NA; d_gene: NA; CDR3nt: TGCAGTGCTAGACAGACCGTCCGGGACACCTTC; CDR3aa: CSARQTVRDTF
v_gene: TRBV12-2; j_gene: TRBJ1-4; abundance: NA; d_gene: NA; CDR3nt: TGTGCAAGTCGCTTAATTCGGGAAAAACTGTTTTTT; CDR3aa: CASRLIREKLFF
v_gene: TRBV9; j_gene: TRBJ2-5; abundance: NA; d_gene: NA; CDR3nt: TGTGCCAGCAGCCCCCGTGATCTGCGGGAGACCCAGTACTTC; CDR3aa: CASSPRDLRETQYF
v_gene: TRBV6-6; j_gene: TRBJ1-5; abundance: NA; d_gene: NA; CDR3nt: TGTGCCAGCAGAAACTGGGGAGGCAGCAATCAGCCCCAGCATTTT; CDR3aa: CASRNWGGSNQPQHF
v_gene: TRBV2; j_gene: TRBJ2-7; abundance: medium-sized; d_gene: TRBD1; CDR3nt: TGTGCCAGCAGACCAATGGCGACAGGGGCGTACTTC; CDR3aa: CASRPMATGAYF
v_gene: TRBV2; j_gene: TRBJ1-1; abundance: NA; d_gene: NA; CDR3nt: TGTGCCAGCAGAAAAACAGAGAACACTGAAGCTTTCTTT; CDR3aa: CASRKTENTEAFF
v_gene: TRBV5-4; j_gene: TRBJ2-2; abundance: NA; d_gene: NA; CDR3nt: TGTGCCAGCAGCCCTGGAGGGGGCGGGGGACCACCTTCCGGGGAGCTGTTTTTT; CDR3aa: CASSPGGGGGPPSGELFF
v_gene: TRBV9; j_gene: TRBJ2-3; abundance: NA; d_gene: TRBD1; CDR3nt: TGTGCCAGCAGCGCCCTCGGACAGGCGCTTGGAGATACGCAGTATTTT; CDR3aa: CASSALGQALGDTQYF
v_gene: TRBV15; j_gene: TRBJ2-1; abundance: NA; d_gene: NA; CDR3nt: TGTGCCACCAGCCCAAGCGGGTCCTACAATGAGCAGTTCTTC; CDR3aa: CATSPSGSYNEQFF
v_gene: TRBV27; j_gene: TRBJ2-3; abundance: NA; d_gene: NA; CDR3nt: TGTGCCAGCAGTCACACAGATACGCAGTATTTT; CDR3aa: CASSHTDTQYF
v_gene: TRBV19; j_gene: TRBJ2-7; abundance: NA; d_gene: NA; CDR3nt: TGTGCCAGTAGTCCAGGGTATTCGAACGAGCAGTACTTC; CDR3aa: CASSPGYSNEQYF
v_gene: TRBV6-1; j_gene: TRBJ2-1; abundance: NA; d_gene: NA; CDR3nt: TGTGCCAGCTCTAGAGGGGAATCTGAGCAGTTCTTC; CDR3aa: CASSRGESEQFF
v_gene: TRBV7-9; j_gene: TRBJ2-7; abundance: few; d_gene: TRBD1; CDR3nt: TGTGCCAGCAGACCTGCCCTCTCTACAGGGGACTACGAGCAGTACTTC; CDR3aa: CASRPALSTGDYEQYF
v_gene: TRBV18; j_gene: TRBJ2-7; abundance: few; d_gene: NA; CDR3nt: TGTGCCAGCTCACCACCGGTGAATGGGGCTTACGAGCAGTACTTC; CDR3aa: CASSPPVNGAYEQYF
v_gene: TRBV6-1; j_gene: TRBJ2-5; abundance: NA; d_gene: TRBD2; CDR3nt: TGTGCCAGCAGTCTTACTAGCGGGGGAGAGACCCAGTACTTC; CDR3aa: CASSLTSGGETQYF
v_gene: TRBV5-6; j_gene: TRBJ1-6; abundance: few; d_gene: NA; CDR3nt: TGTGCCAGCAGCTTACCGGGTGTGAGTTCACCCCTCCACTTT; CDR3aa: CASSLPGVSSPLHF
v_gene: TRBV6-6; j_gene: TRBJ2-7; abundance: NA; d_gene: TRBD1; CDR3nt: TGTGCCAGCGGGACAGGGACCTACGAGCAGTACTTC; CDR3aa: CASGTGTYEQYF
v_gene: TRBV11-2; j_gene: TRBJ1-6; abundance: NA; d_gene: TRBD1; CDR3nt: TGTGCCAGCAGCCCAAGGGGGGACAGACTCTATAATTCACCCCTCCACTTT; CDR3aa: CASSPRGDRLYNSPLHF
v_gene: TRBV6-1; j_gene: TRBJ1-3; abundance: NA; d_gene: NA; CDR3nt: TGTGCCAGCAGGGACTCTAACTCTGGAAACACCATATATTTT; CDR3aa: CASRDSNSGNTIYF
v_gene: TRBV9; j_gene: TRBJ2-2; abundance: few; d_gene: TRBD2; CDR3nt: TGTGCCAGCAGCGCAGGACTAGCGGGGGGGCAGATGGACGGGGAGCTGTTTTTT; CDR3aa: CASSAGLAGGQMDGELFF
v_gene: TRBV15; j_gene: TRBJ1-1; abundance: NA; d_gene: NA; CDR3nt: TGTGCCACCAGCAGAGAATGGAACACTGAAGCTTTCTTT; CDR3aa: CATSREWNTEAFF
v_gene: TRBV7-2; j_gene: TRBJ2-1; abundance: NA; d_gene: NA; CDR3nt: TGTGCCAGCAGCGTTGAGCAGTTCTTC; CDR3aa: CASSVEQFF
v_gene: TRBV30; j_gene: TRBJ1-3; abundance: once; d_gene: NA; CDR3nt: TGTGCCTGGAGTGTAGGACTATTTCCCCCCGGCCCCAGCTCTGGAAACACCATATATTTT; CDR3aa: CAWSVGLFPPGPSSGNTIYF
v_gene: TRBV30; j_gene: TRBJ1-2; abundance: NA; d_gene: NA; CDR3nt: TGTGCCTGGGGCCAGGGGTCAGATGGCTACACCTTC; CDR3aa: CAWGQGSDGYTF
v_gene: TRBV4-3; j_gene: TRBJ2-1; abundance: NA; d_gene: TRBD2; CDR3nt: TGCGCCAGCAGCCTCCACCTAGCGGGGGGGCCGGGCTCCTACAATGAGCAGTTCTTC; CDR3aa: CASSLHLAGGPGSYNEQFF
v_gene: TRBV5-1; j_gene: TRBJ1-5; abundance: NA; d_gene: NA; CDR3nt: TGCGCCAGCAGCTCCGGGGTAAAGGATCAGCCCCAGCATTTT; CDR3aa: CASSSGVKDQPQHF
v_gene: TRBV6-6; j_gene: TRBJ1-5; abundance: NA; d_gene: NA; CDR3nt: TGTGCCAGCAGTTTTACAGGGTCTTACAATCAGCCCCAGCATTTT; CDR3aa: CASSFTGSYNQPQHF
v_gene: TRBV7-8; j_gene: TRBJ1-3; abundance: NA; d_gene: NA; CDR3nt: TGTGCCAGCAGCTTACTCTCTGGAAACACCATATATTTT; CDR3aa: CASSLLSGNTIYF
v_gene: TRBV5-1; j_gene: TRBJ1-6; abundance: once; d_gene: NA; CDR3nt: TGCGCCAGCAGCAGCGACAGTACCGGTTCACCCCTCCACTTT; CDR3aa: CASSSDSTGSPLHF
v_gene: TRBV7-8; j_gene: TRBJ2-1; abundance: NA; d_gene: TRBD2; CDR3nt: TGTGCCAGCAGCTCAGTGCGTCTAGCGGGGGCCTATTACAATGAGCAGTTCTTC; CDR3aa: CASSSVRLAGAYYNEQFF
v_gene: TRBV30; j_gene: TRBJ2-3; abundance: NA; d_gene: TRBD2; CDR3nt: TGTGCCTGGAGACTAGCGGGGGGCTCAGATACGCAGTATTTT; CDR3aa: CAWRLAGGSDTQYF
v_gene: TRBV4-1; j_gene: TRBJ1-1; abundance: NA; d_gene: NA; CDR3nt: TGCGCCAGCAGCCAAGAAATGGGGGTCATGACTGAAGCTTTCTTT; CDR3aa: CASSQEMGVMTEAFF
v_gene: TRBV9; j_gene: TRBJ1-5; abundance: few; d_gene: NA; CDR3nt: TGTGCCAGCAGCGCGACTAACAATCAGCCCCAGCATTTT; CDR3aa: CASSATNNQPQHF
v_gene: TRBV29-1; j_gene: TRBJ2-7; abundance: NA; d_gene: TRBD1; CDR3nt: TGCAGCGTTGAAGTGGGGACAGGGTCTCCCTACGAGCAGTACTTC; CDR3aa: CSVEVGTGSPYEQYF
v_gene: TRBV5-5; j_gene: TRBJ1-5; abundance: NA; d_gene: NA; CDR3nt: TGTGCCAGCAGCCGCGGACAGCGCAATCAGCCCCAGCATTTT; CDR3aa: CASSRGQRNQPQHF
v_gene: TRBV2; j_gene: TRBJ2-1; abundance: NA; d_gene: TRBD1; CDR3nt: TGTGCCAGCACCGACAGGGGCCATGAGCAGTTCTTC; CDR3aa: CASTDRGHEQFF
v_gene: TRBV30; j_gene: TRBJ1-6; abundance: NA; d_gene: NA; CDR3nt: TGTGCCTGGCAAATGGGGTCGAAATTAAGCTCCTATAATTCACCCCTCCACTTT; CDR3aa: CAWQMGSKLSSYNSPLHF
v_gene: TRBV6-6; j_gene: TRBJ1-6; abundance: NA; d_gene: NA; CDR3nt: TGTGCCAGCAGTTACTCGAGTAGGGTCGGTTCACCCCTCCACTTT; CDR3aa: CASSYSSRVGSPLHF